The 16 T cell receptor beta chains presented below share a single source sample, sequenced in a study of patients and donors after allogeneic stem cell transplantation. Each CDR3 protein is one row after TCRdb ran MiXCR on the RT-PCR reads. The sample has about 960,000 distinct CDR3 sequences, roughly 18% seen once. Sequencing was carried out using blood, either unsorted or a sorted T cell fraction (not recorded which). The receptors derive from a human donor who was either an allogeneic HSCT recipient or a stem cell or donor lymphocyte infusion donor (not recorded which). It is not recorded whose cells these are; they may come from a transplant donor.

The chain carries TRBV10-3 and TRBJ2-3; D might be TRBD2 (5 bases). V gave up 3 bases and J gave up 1 base, with 8 bases separating them. CDR1 ENHRY and CDR2 SYGVKD come from the germline V gene. The CDR3 has 14 amino acids. The CDR3 sequence: CAISDGRGTDTQYF. The CDR3 DNA is TGTGCCATCAGTGATGGGAGAGGCACAGATACGCAGTATTTT.

The CDR3 loop reads CASRRDPDEKLFF. The CDR3 DNA is TGCGCCAGCAGACGGGACCCAGATGAAAAACTGTTTTTT. V is TRBV5-1 and J is TRBJ1-4; a possible D gene is TRBD1 (5 bases). Germline V gene lookup returns CDR1 SGHRS and CDR2 YFSETQ. V was pared by 5 bases and J by 6 bases, with 11 bases between. The CDR3 loop spans 13 amino acids.

This clonotype was counted a few times. The J gene is TRBJ2-3, the V gene TRBV5-1, with TRBD1 as a possible D gene (6 bases). CDR3 size: 15 residues. The V gene's germline CDR1 is SGHRS and CDR2 YFSETQ. Trimming left V 3 bases short and J 4 bases short, with 15 bases between. The CDR3 nucleotides are TGCGCCAGCAGCTCTGGACAGACCGCGGCAGATACGCAGTATTTT. Translating it yields CASSSGQTAADTQYF.

This chain links TRBV27 with TRBJ2-1; 8 bases agree with TRBD1. CDR1 is MNHEY and CDR2 is SMNVEV in the germline V gene (reference sequence). The CDR3 covers 15 residues. After removal of 4 bases from V and 4 bases from J, the junction contained 6 bases not matched to a gene. CDR3 sequence: CASSSQDRGYNEQFF. In DNA, the CDR3 is TGTGCCAGCAGTTCTCAAGACAGGGGATACAATGAGCAGTTCTTC.

The V and J genes are TRBV29-1 and TRBJ2-5; 10 nucleotides agree with TRBD1. The CDR3 length is 13 residues. Per the germline V gene, CDR1 is SQVTM and CDR2 is ANQGSEA. J lost 6 bases, V lost 6 bases, and 7 bases had no gene match. In DNA form, the CDR3 reads TGCAGCGTCGGACGACAGGGGGCGCAGACCCAGTACTTC. It codes for CSVGRQGAQTQYF. The full variable domain, its missing parts supplied by reference TRBV29-1 and TRBJ2-5, is SAVISQKPSRDICQRGTSLTIQCQVDSQVTMMFWYRQQPGQSLTLIATANQGSEATYESGFVIDKFPISRPNLTFSTLTVSNMSPEDSSIYLCSVGRQGAQTQYFGPGTRLLVL.

This chain connects TRBV10-3 to TRBJ2-1; TRBD2 aligns across 13 bases. Germline V CDR1 and CDR2: ENHRY, SYGVKD. The CDR3 is 18 amino acids. Unmatched junction bases numbered 13, after V lost 10 bases and J lost 1 base. In DNA, the CDR3 is TGTGCCACCAAAGTGAGGACTAGCGGGGGAATATCCTACAATGAGCAGTTCTTC. Residues: CATKVRTSGGISYNEQFF.

The chain carries TRBV12-3 or TRBV12-4 and TRBJ1-1, with 9 bases matching TRBD1. The CDR3 is 16 residues long. The V segment lost 6 bases and the J segment 3 bases; nucleotides outside the gene matches: 11. The DNA for the CDR3 is TGTGCCAGCAGGGCCTGGGACAGGGAGCGGGACACTGAAGCTTTCTTT. Its translation is CASRAWDRERDTEAFF.

The chain links TRBV6-2 or TRBV6-3 to TRBJ2-3; TRBD2 agrees at 8 bases. Germline lookup yields CDR1 MNHEY and CDR2 SVGEGT. There are 17 residues in the CDR3. The V segment lost 0 bases and the J segment 3 bases; nucleotides outside the gene matches: 8. The CDR3 region is CASSYSWAGGRTDTQYF. CDR3 DNA sequence: TGTGCCAGCAGTTACTCGTGGGCAGGCGGGAGGACAGATACGCAGTATTTT.

The CDR3 sequence is CASSQGGIPGYTF. CDR3 sequence (DNA): TGTGCCAGCAGCCAGGGGGGAATCCCTGGCTACACCTTC. The chain has TRBV3-1 and TRBJ1-2; TRBD1 might be the D (5 bases). V was trimmed by 3 bases and J by 7 bases, leaving 12 bases between them. The CDR3 runs to 13 residues. CDR1 is LGHDT and CDR2 is YNNKEL in the germline V gene (reference sequence).

This clonotype was recorded a few times. This chain joins TRBV3-1 and TRBJ1-1; TRBD1 is a possible D gene (6 bases). Trimming shortened V by 4 bases and J by 4 bases, and 10 bases separated the two germline ends. The CDR3 is 13 residues long. Looked up from germline, CDR1 is LGHDT and CDR2 is YNNKEL (reference sequence). CDR3 protein: CASSRLGATEAFF. The CDR3 DNA reads TGTGCCAGCAGCCGATTGGGGGCCACTGAAGCTTTCTTT.

This clonotype has a count of ten or more. This chain uses TRBV12-3 or TRBV12-4 with TRBJ2-1; perhaps TRBD1 as D (5 bases). Trimming pared 4 bases from V and 4 bases from J, leaving 17 bases between. The CDR3 extends over 16 amino acids. CDR3 nucleotide sequence: TGTGCCAGCAGTTCCCAAAAACGCGACAGATACAATGAGCAGTTCTTC. Translated: CASSSQKRDRYNEQFF.

This clonotype was found a few times. The CDR3 bases are TGCAGTGCTAGAGAGATCGGAGAGGGGCTATATAATTCACCCCTCCACTTT. Translating gives CSAREIGEGLYNSPLHF. The chain uses TRBV20-1 and TRBJ1-6; the D gene is possibly TRBD1 (5 bases). The CDR3 consists of 17 residues. Germline values: CDR1 DFQATT, CDR2 SNEGSKA (reference sequence). V lost 0 bases, J lost 4 bases, and 16 bases lay in between.

The J gene is TRBJ1-1, the V gene TRBV6-1, with D hard to call. The CDR3 totals 14 residues. V lost 6 bases and J 0 bases, leaving 11 bases between the germline ends. CDR1 MNHNS and CDR2 SASEGT come from the germline V gene. In DNA form, the CDR3 reads TGTGCCAGCAGACGAGACGGGATGAACACTGAAGCTTTCTTT. Amino acids: CASRRDGMNTEAFF.

This clonotype was counted a few times. The chain is built from TRBV4-1 and TRBJ1-1; D gene uncertain. The CDR3 contains 13 residues. V lost 3 bases to trimming and J lost 11 bases, with 16 bases between them. Germline CDR1 reads MGHRA; CDR2 reads YSYEKL. CDR3 sequence (DNA): TGCGCCAGCAGCCACCTGCTTGAGGACCGGGCTTTCTTT. This translates into CASSHLLEDRAFF.

The chain couples TRBV20-1 to TRBJ1-3; TRBD1 matches 7 bases. Germline V lookup: CDR1 DFQATT, CDR2 SNEGSKA (reference sequence). Germline trimming cut 3 bases from V and 3 bases from J; bases unmatched to any gene: 5. The CDR3 loop spans 14 amino acids. The CDR3 spells CSASPQGDGNTIYF. CDR3 nucleotide sequence: TGCAGTGCTAGTCCGCAGGGGGATGGAAACACCATATATTTT.

The rearrangement uses TRBV6-2 or TRBV6-3 and TRBJ2-5; D is uncertain. There are 15 residues in the CDR3. V was shortened by 4 bases and J by 3 bases, with 15 bases between the two germline ends. The germline V gene has CDR1 MNHEY and CDR2 SVGEGT. The CDR3 region has the DNA TGTGCCAGCAGTTTATATCGAGGTATCGAAGAGACCCAGTACTTC. It encodes CASSLYRGIEETQYF.